This T cell receptor beta chain was sequenced during a study of shared clonotypes between healthy human individuals. The overall study: Donors consisted of a couple of women and three men between 18 and 49.

Selected positively for CCR7 and CD45RO-negative, naive CD8 cells excluded terminally differentiated effector memory CD45RA+ cells. Donors included only healthy HIV-negative adults lacking recent acute infections or vaccinations. The V gene's germline CDR1 is WNHNN and CDR2 SYGVQD (reference sequence). V was pared by 3 bases and J by 5 bases, with 4 bases between. CDR3 length: 12 amino acids. The repertoire was sequenced with immunoSEQ multiplex PCR; TCRdb's copy has only in-frame clones and lacks some. Among 2 million to 2.5 million clones listed, less than 95% were seen once. The source material was naive CD8+ T cells sorted from blood. The chain joins TRBV10-1 to TRBJ1-4; no reliable D call. This TCR derives from a man younger than 30 in good health. The CDR3: CASSDGNEKLFF. The CDR3 DNA reads as TGCGCCAGCAGTGACGGAAATGAAAAACTGTTTTTT.